Listed here are 27 T cell receptor beta chains from one sample, sequenced in a study of blood T cell repertoires in COVID-19. Assay used: immunoSEQ multiplex PCR; TCRdb lists only in-frame clones, some missing. Of around 100,000 clones in the sample, roughly 90% were seen once. Sequencing input: peripheral blood. These TCRs come from a human donor in a cohort sampled during active COVID-19.

The J gene is TRBJ1-2, the V gene TRBV5-8; 7 bases match TRBD1. Trimming at V came to 0 bases and at J to 3 bases, leaving 11 bases not matched to a gene. This CDR3 has 17 residues. Per germline, CDR1 SGHTS and CDR2 YDEGEE. In DNA, the CDR3 is TGTGCCAGCAGCTTGGCGGGAGGGGGCACCCCTTACTATGGCTACACCTTC. This encodes CASSLAGGGTPYYGYTF.

The genes are TRBV4-2 and TRBJ2-1, with 9 bases matching TRBD2. CDR3 length equals 19 residues. The trim removed 0 bases at V and 5 bases at J, leaving 14 bases unmatched. Germline V gene sequence: CDR1 LGHNA, CDR2 YNFKEQ. The CDR3: CASSQDRLWVAGDHNEQFF. The CDR3, as DNA: TGTGCCAGCAGCCAAGATCGTTTATGGGTAGCGGGAGACCACAATGAGCAGTTCTTC.

The rearrangement joins TRBV9 to TRBJ1-1; D uncertain. The germline V gene encodes CDR1 SGDLS and CDR2 YYNGEE. V was pared by 1 base and J by 3 bases, with 10 bases between. This CDR3 is 14 amino acids long. This CDR3 reads CASSVRHSHTEAFF. In nucleotides, the CDR3 is TGTGCCAGCAGCGTACGTCACAGCCACACTGAAGCTTTCTTT.

The gene calls are TRBV6-1 and TRBJ1-6; 9 bases line up with TRBD1. Per the germline V gene, CDR1 is MNHNS and CDR2 is SASEGT. This CDR3 is built from 14 residues. V shed 3 bases and J 8 bases; nucleotides not matched to a gene: 2. The DNA of the CDR3 is TGTGCCAGCAGTGAGGACAGGGGATATTCACCCCTCCACTTT. Translation gives CASSEDRGYSPLHF.

The chain is built from TRBV11-1 and TRBJ2-7; 7 bases fit TRBD2. Germline CDR1 reads SGHAT; CDR2 reads FQDESV (reference sequence). V shed 3 bases and J 3 bases; nucleotides not matched to a gene: 5. There are 14 residues in the CDR3. CDR3 DNA sequence: TGTGCCAGCAGCTTCAGCGGGGCAGTCTACGAGCAGTACTTC. It is translated as CASSFSGAVYEQYF.

For the CDR3, the DNA is TGCGCCAGCAGCTTGGCCCTAACGGCTGGAAACACCATATATTTT. It specifies CASSLALTAGNTIYF. The chain couples TRBV5-1 to TRBJ1-3; D remains unclear. V was cut by 0 bases and J by 2 bases, with 9 bases left in between. Germline CDR1 reads SGHRS; CDR2 reads YFSETQ. The CDR3 has 15 residues.

The V gene is TRBV7-9, the J gene TRBJ2-1; D not certain. Trimming stripped 5 bases from V and 8 bases from J, with 7 bases between. This CDR3 comprises 11 residues. The germline V gene has CDR1 SEHNR and CDR2 FQNEAQ (reference sequence). CDR3 amino acids: CASSPIYEQFF. CDR3 DNA: TGTGCCAGCAGCCCTATTTATGAGCAGTTCTTC.

Concerning this clone: The sample contains more than one DNA sequence encoding this CDR3. The chain combines TRBV15 with TRBJ1-5; D gene uncertain. V shed 0 bases and J shed 0 bases, with 6 bases lying between them. The CDR3 is 15 amino acids. In germline, CDR1 is LNHNV, CDR2 YYDKDF (reference sequence). CDR3 bases: TGTGCCACCAGCAGAGATCGGGGTAGCAATCAGCCCCAGCATTTT. It codes for CATSRDRGSNQPQHF.

The CDR3 DNA sequence: TGTGCCAGCAGCCTGGGACTAGCGGATTCCTACGAGCAGTACTTC. It specifies CASSLGLADSYEQYF. V is TRBV11-2 and J is TRBJ2-7, with 11 bases fitting TRBD2. The V and J ends lost 5 bases and 1 base, in that order; junction bases with no gene match: 4. Looked up from germline, CDR1 is SGHAT and CDR2 is FQNNGV. The CDR3 sequence is 15 residues long.

The chain recombines TRBV3-1 (or the pseudogene TRBV3-2) with TRBJ2-2; no clear D. This CDR3 has 14 amino acids. V shed 1 base and J shed 5 bases, with 8 bases lying between them. The V gene's germline CDR1 is LGHDT and CDR2 YNNKEL (reference sequence). Here the CDR3 DNA reads TGTGCCAGCAGCCAAGGATGGGCGACCGGGGAGCTGTTTTTT. Amino acid sequence: CASSQGWATGELFF.

The chain is built from TRBV19 and TRBJ1-5, with D tentatively TRBD1 (6 bases). The CDR3 is made up of 13 amino acids. Trimming removed 4 bases at V and 6 bases at J, with 10 bases between. Germline V lookup: CDR1 LNHDA, CDR2 SQIVND (reference sequence). The CDR3, as DNA: TGTGCCAGTAGTAACAGGGCAGGTCAGCCCCAGCATTTT. It specifies CASSNRAGQPQHF.

This clone was picked up one time. This chain connects TRBV5-8 to TRBJ1-5; D possibly corresponds to TRBD1 (6 bases). V lost 2 bases to trimming and J lost 4 bases, with 16 bases between them. CDR1 is SGHTS and CDR2 is YDEGEE in the germline V gene. The CDR3 spans 16 residues. The CDR3 DNA sequence: TGTGCCAGCAGCTTTGATATGGGACAAAGAAATCAGCCCCAGCATTTT. Translating gives CASSFDMGQRNQPQHF.

The J gene is TRBJ1-2, the V gene TRBV27, with D maybe TRBD1 (5 bases). There are 12 residues in the CDR3. The germline gives CDR1 MNHEY, CDR2 SMNVEV (reference sequence). V lost 10 bases and J lost 8, with 17 bases in between. The CDR3 sequence is CATGDPGWGYTF. CDR3 bases: TGTGCCACGGGGGACCCGGGGTGGGGCTACACCTTC.

The V call is TRBV30, the J call TRBJ2-1; D might be TRBD1 (5 bases). Germline CDR1 and CDR2: GTSNPN and SVGIG (reference sequence). The V gene lost 2 bases and the J gene lost 2 bases, with 16 bases spanning the gap. This CDR3 spans 16 amino acids. This chain's CDR3 is CAWSKYDSGPYNEQFF. The CDR3 DNA reads TGTGCCTGGAGTAAGTACGACAGTGGGCCCTACAATGAGCAGTTCTTC.

The gene calls are TRBV13 and TRBJ2-3, with 8 nucleotides matching TRBD1. CDR3 size: 14 residues. J lost 5 bases, V lost 5 bases, and 6 bases had no gene match. Germline CDR1 is PRHDT and CDR2 is FYEKMQ (reference sequence). Here the CDR3 reads CASSPGGSGDTQYF. CDR3 DNA: TGTGCCAGCAGCCCAGGGGGCTCGGGAGATACGCAGTATTTT. Full variable domain (rest looked up from reference TRBV13 and TRBJ2-3): AAGVIQSPRHLIKEKRETATLKCYPIPRHDTVYWYQQGPGQDPQFLISFYEKMQSDKGSIPDRFSAQQFSDYHSELNMSSLELGDSALYFCASSPGGSGDTQYFGPGTRLTVL.

The rearrangement links TRBV2 to TRBJ1-4; D unclear. Germline lookup yields CDR1 SNHLY and CDR2 FYNNEI. V dropped 6 bases and J dropped 8 bases, with 16 bases sitting between them. This CDR3 contains 14 residues. The chain's CDR3 is CASRPIESWEKLFF. The CDR3 DNA sequence: TGTGCCAGCAGACCGATCGAGAGTTGGGAAAAACTGTTTTTT. The full variable domain, with the rest looked up from reference TRBV2 and TRBJ1-4, is EPEVTQTPSHQVTQMGQEVILRCVPISNHLYFYWYRQILGQKVEFLVSFYNNEISEKSEIFDDQFSVERPDGSNFTLKIRSTKLEDSAMYFCASRPIESWEKLFFGSGTQLSVL.

V gene TRBV24-1 combines with J gene TRBJ2-3; D is unresolved. Germline V gene sequence: CDR1 KGHDR, CDR2 SFDVKD. Trimming shortened V by 0 bases and J by 3 bases, and 9 bases separated the two germline ends. The CDR3 has 15 amino acids. CDR3 amino acids: CATSDLRSGTDTQYF. The CDR3, as DNA: TGTGCCACCAGTGATTTGAGGTCCGGGACAGATACGCAGTATTTT.

This clone was counted once. V is TRBV5-6 and J is TRBJ2-7, with a tentative D call TRBD2 (5 bases). The CDR3 is 13 residues long. V was pared by 1 base and J by 3 bases, with 8 bases between. The germline CDR1 and CDR2 sequences are SGHDT and YYEEEE. CDR3 in amino acids: CASSLIRGYEQYF. For the CDR3, the DNA is TGTGCCAGCAGCTTGATCCGGGGCTACGAGCAGTACTTC. The whole variable domain, remainder taken from reference TRBV5-6 and TRBJ2-7, is DAGVTQSPTHLIKTRGQQVTLRCSPKSGHDTVSWYQQALGQGPQFIFQYYEEEERQRGNFPDRFSGHQFPNYSSELNVNALLLGDSALYLCASSLIRGYEQYFGPGTRLTVT.

The chain recombines TRBV4-2 with TRBJ2-7; 7 bases are shared with TRBD2. The CDR3 is made up of 17 amino acids. The germline V gene has CDR1 LGHNA and CDR2 YNFKEQ. V lost 4 bases to trimming and J lost 0 bases; unmatched junction nucleotides: 12. CDR3 DNA: TGTGCCAGCAGCCGCGGGAAAGCGGGGAGTCTCTCCTACGAGCAGTACTTC. Encoded protein: CASSRGKAGSLSYEQYF.

J is TRBJ2-1 and V is TRBV6-5; 7 bases fit TRBD2. The CDR3 spans 13 residues. Germline V CDR1 and CDR2: MNHEY, SVGAGI. The J segment lost 7 bases and the V segment lost 8 bases, leaving 8 bases of the junction unmatched. CDR3: CASSDPGGNEQFF. The CDR3 DNA reads as TGTGCCAGCTCGGACCCGGGAGGTAATGAGCAGTTCTTC.

The chain couples TRBV30 to TRBJ2-5, with TRBD1 matching over 12 bases. The CDR3 has 14 amino acids. After removal of 5 bases from V and 6 bases from J, the junction contained 7 bases not matched to a gene. Germline CDR1 GTSNPN, CDR2 SVGIG (reference sequence). Here the CDR3 reads CAWDGGTGGKTQYF. For the CDR3, the DNA is TGTGCCTGGGACGGAGGGACAGGGGGCAAGACCCAGTACTTC.

For the CDR3, the DNA is TGTGCCAGCAGTCCCAGGGGCCGTGAAGCTTTCTTT. Protein product: CASSPRGREAFF. This chain joins TRBV6-5 and TRBJ1-1; D perhaps matches TRBD1 (6 bases). V shed 5 bases and J shed 7 bases, with 11 bases lying between them. The CDR3 contains 12 residues. The germline CDR1 and CDR2 sequences are MNHEY and SVGAGI.

The J gene is TRBJ2-7, the V gene TRBV4-2; 9 positions agree with TRBD2. V lost 4 bases, J lost 2 bases, and 3 bases stayed unmatched. This CDR3 has 14 amino acids. Germline CDR1 reads LGHNA; CDR2 reads YNFKEQ. CDR3 region: CASSRTSVAYEQYF. Here the CDR3 DNA reads TGTGCCAGCAGCCGGACTAGCGTCGCCTACGAGCAGTACTTC.

This clone is a singleton in its sample. The gene calls are TRBV28 and TRBJ2-5, with 11 bases fitting TRBD2. Germline V gene data show CDR1 as MDHEN and CDR2 as SYDVKM. The CDR3 sequence is 14 residues long. After removal of 10 bases from V and 2 bases from J, the junction contained 6 bases not matched to a gene. The CDR3 DNA reads TGTGCCACTCAGACTAGCGGGGCTCAAGAGACCCAGTACTTC. Translating it yields CATQTSGAQETQYF. The variable domain in full, completed from reference TRBV28 and TRBJ2-5, reads DVKVTQSSRYLVKRTGEKVFLECVQDMDHENMFWYRQDPGLGLRLIYFSYDVKMKEKGDIPEGYSVSREKKERFSLILESASTNQTSMYLCATQTSGAQETQYFGPGTRLLVL.

The chain is built from TRBV6-4 and TRBJ2-5, with 9 bases identical to TRBD1. The V segment lost 5 bases and the J segment 1 base; nucleotides outside the gene matches: 5. Looked up from germline, CDR1 is MRHNA and CDR2 is SNTAGT. The CDR3 sequence is 15 residues long. In DNA form, the CDR3 reads TGTGCCAGCAGTATAACAGGGGGCCGCCAAGAGACCCAGTACTTC. It specifies CASSITGGRQETQYF.

The chain is built from TRBV6-5 and TRBJ2-5; the D gene is possibly TRBD2 (6 bases). This CDR3 is 15 amino acids long. Trimming cost V 10 bases and J 5 bases, with 23 bases left between them. The V gene's germline CDR1 is MNHEY and CDR2 SVGAGI. The CDR3 nucleotides read TGTGCCACCCTCTCCATTGGCGGGGAAAGGGAGACCCAGTACTTC. Translation gives CATLSIGGERETQYF.

This sequence joins TRBV3-1 (or the pseudogene TRBV3-2) and TRBJ2-1; 12 nucleotides match TRBD2. The CDR3 consists of 14 residues. V dropped 4 bases and J dropped 8; count of bases not matched to a gene: 3. Germline CDR1 and CDR2: LGHDT and YNNKEL (reference sequence). CDR3 residues: CASSPLAGGDEQFF. The CDR3 bases are TGTGCCAGCAGCCCGCTAGCGGGGGGGGATGAGCAGTTCTTC.